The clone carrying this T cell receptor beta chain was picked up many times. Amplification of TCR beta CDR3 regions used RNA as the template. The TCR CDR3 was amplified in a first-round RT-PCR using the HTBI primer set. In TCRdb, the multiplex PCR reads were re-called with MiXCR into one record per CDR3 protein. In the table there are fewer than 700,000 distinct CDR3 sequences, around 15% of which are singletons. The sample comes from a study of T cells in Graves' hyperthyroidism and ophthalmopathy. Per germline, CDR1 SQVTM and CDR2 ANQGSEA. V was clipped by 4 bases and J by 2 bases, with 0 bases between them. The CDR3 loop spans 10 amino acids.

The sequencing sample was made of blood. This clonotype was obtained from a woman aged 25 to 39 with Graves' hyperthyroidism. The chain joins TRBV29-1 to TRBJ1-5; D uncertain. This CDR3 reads CSVGNQPQHF. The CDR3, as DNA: TGCAGCGTTGGCAATCAGCCCCAGCATTTT.